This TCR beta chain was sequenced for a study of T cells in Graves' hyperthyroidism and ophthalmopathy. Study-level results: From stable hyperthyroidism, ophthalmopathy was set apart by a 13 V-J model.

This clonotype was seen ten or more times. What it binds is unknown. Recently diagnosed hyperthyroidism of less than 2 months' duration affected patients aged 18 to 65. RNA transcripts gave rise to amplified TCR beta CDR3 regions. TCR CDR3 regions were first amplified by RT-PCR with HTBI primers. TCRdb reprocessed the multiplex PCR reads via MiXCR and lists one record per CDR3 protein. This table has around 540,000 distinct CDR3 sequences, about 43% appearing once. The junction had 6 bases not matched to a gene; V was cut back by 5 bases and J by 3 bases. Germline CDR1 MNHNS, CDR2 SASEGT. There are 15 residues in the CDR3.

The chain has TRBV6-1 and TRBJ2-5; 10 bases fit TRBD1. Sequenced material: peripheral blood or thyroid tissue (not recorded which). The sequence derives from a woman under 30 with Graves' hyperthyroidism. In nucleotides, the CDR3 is TGTGCCAGCAGTCTACCAGGGACAGGGGAAGAGACCCAGTACTTC. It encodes CASSLPGTGEETQYF.